These 13 T cell receptor beta chains came from one sample sequenced in a study of T cell repertoires in cytomegalovirus infection. TCRdb recomputed calls from the reads with MiXCR, one row per CDR3 protein. The repertoire consists of around 550,000 distinct CDR3 sequences, with less than 30% occurring once and the leading ten covering roughly an eighth. Input material: PBMCs. The receptors shown here come from a human donor in good health (CMV status not recorded). Some clones in this sample may be carry-over from other donors' samples.

This clonotype was counted a few times. This chain links TRBV12-3 or TRBV12-4 with TRBJ1-5; possibly TRBD1 for D (5 bases). CDR3 length: 14 residues. The V and J ends lost 6 bases and 11 bases respectively, with 20 bases between them. The CDR3 reads CASSSGLQQSAQHF. In DNA form, the CDR3 reads TGTGCCAGCAGCTCAGGGTTGCAACAATCAGCCCAGCATTTT.

This clonotype has only a few counts. The chain combines TRBV14 with TRBJ2-2; D possibly matches TRBD1 or TRBD2 (6 bases each). This CDR3 contains 15 residues. Trimming pared 6 bases from V and 6 bases from J, leaving 17 bases between. Germline CDR1 reads SGHDN; CDR2 reads FVKESK. The CDR3 loop reads CASSRTGAVAGELFF. The CDR3 bases are TGTGCCAGCAGTAGGACGGGGGCCGTCGCCGGGGAGCTGTTTTTT. The variable domain in full, with the rest retrieved from reference TRBV14 and TRBJ2-2, is EAGVTQFPSHSVIEKGQTVTLRCDPISGHDNLYWYRRVMGKEIKFLLHFVKESKQDESGMPNNRFLAERTGGTYSTLKVQPAELEDSGVYFCASSRTGAVAGELFFGEGSRLTVL.

This clonotype was observed a handful of times. The V and J genes are TRBV20-1 and TRBJ2-7, with TRBD1 identical over 7 bases. J gave up 9 bases and V 6 bases, and 8 bases lay outside the gene matches. The CDR3 runs to 11 residues. Per the germline V gene, CDR1 is DFQATT and CDR2 is SNEGSKA (reference sequence). The CDR3: CSAPGQTLQYF. The CDR3 nucleotides are TGCAGTGCCCCGGGACAGACCTTGCAGTACTTC.

The V and J genes are TRBV11-2 and TRBJ2-4; D gene uncertain. This CDR3 spans 15 amino acids. V was clipped by 4 bases and J by 8 bases, with 18 bases between them. Per the germline V gene, CDR1 is SGHAT and CDR2 is FQNNGV. CDR3 coding DNA: TGTGCCAGCAGCTACCCCGATGGTCCCGTGTACATTCAGTACTTC. Translation gives CASSYPDGPVYIQYF.

The genes are TRBV7-2 and TRBJ1-1; TRBD1 aligns across 8 bases. Germline V gene data show CDR1 as SGHTA and CDR2 as FQGNSA. The CDR3 loop spans 14 amino acids. The V gene end was trimmed by 5 bases and the J gene end by 3 bases; junction bases not matched to a gene: 5. CDR3 residues: CASSPQTGDTEAFF. CDR3 nucleotide sequence: TGTGCCAGCAGCCCTCAGACAGGGGACACTGAAGCTTTCTTT.

The J gene is TRBJ1-4, the V gene TRBV2; D might be TRBD1 (6 bases). The V gene lost 8 bases and the J gene lost 3 bases, with 7 bases spanning the gap. CDR3 length: 12 residues. Per germline, CDR1 SNHLY and CDR2 FYNNEI. CDR3 sequence reads: CASRQANEKLFF. DNA for the CDR3: TGTGCCAGCCGACAGGCTAATGAAAAACTGTTTTTT. Combining the CDR3 with reference TRBV2 and TRBJ1-4 gives the whole variable domain EPEVTQTPSHQVTQMGQEVILRCVPISNHLYFYWYRQILGQKVEFLVSFYNNEISEKSEIFDDQFSVERPDGSNFTLKIRSTKLEDSAMYFCASRQANEKLFFGSGTQLSVL.

The chain recombines TRBV20-1 with TRBJ2-3; 8 bases agree with TRBD2. CDR1 is DFQATT, CDR2 SNEGSKA, per germline (reference sequence). The CDR3 contains 14 residues. V lost 3 bases and J lost 1; bases outside the gene matches: 3. In nucleotides, the CDR3 is TGCAGTGCTAGGTCGGGAGGGGGCACAGATACGCAGTATTTT. It encodes CSARSGGGTDTQYF.

Only a few counts were recorded for this clonotype. The J gene is TRBJ1-3, the V gene TRBV5-1, with 8 positions matching TRBD1. Per the germline V gene, CDR1 is SGHRS and CDR2 is YFSETQ. This CDR3 has 17 residues. V trimming: 4 bases; J trimming: 0 bases; junction bases outside the gene matches: 9. CDR3 region: CASSAGQGNPSGNTIYF. The CDR3 coding sequence is TGCGCCAGCAGCGCAGGACAGGGAAATCCCTCTGGAAACACCATATATTTT.

This chain connects TRBV6-6 to TRBJ2-7; TRBD2 aligns across 14 bases. Losses at the gene ends were 5 bases for V and 6 bases for J; bases not matched to a gene: 6. The germline V gene encodes CDR1 MNHNY and CDR2 SVGAGI (reference sequence). The CDR3 has 15 residues. This CDR3 is CASSDGTSGRIEQYF. The CDR3 nucleotides read TGTGCCAGCAGTGACGGGACTAGCGGGAGAATCGAGCAGTACTTC.

This clonotype was detected only a few times. The genes are TRBV6-5 and TRBJ2-1, with D perhaps given as TRBD1 or TRBD2 (7 bases each). Germline V lookup: CDR1 MNHEY, CDR2 SVGAGI. V was cut by 0 bases and J by 7 bases, with 22 bases left in between. The CDR3 extends over 18 amino acids. In nucleotides, the CDR3 is TGTGCCAGCAGTTACTCTCTGGGCGGCAGGGGGGGAAGGAATGAGCAGTTCTTC. This codes for CASSYSLGGRGGRNEQFF.

The chain joins TRBV20-1 to TRBJ1-1, with D possibly matching TRBD1 (6 bases). The CDR3 consists of 14 residues. V dropped 2 bases and J dropped 6 bases, with 16 bases sitting between them. Per the germline V gene, CDR1 is DFQATT and CDR2 is SNEGSKA (reference sequence). CDR3 region: CSARTTGISAEAFF. The DNA of the CDR3 is TGCAGTGCTAGAACGACAGGAATTAGCGCTGAAGCTTTCTTT.

The sample holds a few counts of this clonotype. The chain combines TRBV7-2 with TRBJ2-1, with D tentatively TRBD1 (6 bases). This CDR3 has 16 amino acids. Trimming shortened V by 4 bases and J by 4 bases, and 17 bases separated the two germline ends. Looked up from germline, CDR1 is SGHTA and CDR2 is FQGNSA. The CDR3 here is CASSYNPGTTYNEQFF. The CDR3 nucleotides read TGTGCCAGCAGCTACAACCCCGGGACAACTTACAATGAGCAGTTCTTC.

The chain couples TRBV6-2 or TRBV6-3 to TRBJ2-2, with TRBD2 as a possible D gene (6 bases). Deletions cut 6 bases from V and 7 bases from J, with 18 bases between. The germline gives CDR1 MNHEY, CDR2 SVGEGT. The CDR3 is made up of 15 amino acids. CDR3 DNA sequence: TGTGCCAGCAGAAACGGGACTTCTCCGAGCGGGGAGCTGTTTTTT. It yields the protein CASRNGTSPSGELFF.